Each of the 9 T cell receptor beta chains below was sequenced from the same sample in a study of blood T cell repertoires in COVID-19. Only in-frame clones appear in the TCRdb table, and some are missing; sequencing was by immunoSEQ multiplex PCR. The sample carries about 380,000 clones, around 87% recorded once. Sequenced material: PBMCs or T cells enriched from blood (not recorded which). These receptors came from a man aged 30 to 45 who had recovered from COVID-19.

The chain recombines TRBV5-6 with TRBJ2-5; the D gene is possibly TRBD1 (6 bases). Germline V gene sequence: CDR1 SGHDT, CDR2 YYEEEE. The V end was cut by 4 bases, the J end by 5 bases, with 12 bases between. This CDR3 is 13 amino acids long. The CDR3: CASSPQGSETQYF. Here the CDR3 DNA reads TGTGCCAGCAGCCCCCAGGGGAGTGAGACCCAGTACTTC.

This clone was counted ten times or more. The chain combines TRBV5-1 with TRBJ1-1; D not resolved. The V and J ends lost 0 bases and 3 bases respectively, with 12 bases between them. This CDR3 has 15 amino acids. CDR1 and CDR2 from the germline V gene are SGHRS and YFSETQ. CDR3 bases: TGCGCCAGCAGCTTGGTGGTGGGCCCGGACACTGAAGCTTTCTTT. Protein product: CASSLVVGPDTEAFF.

CDR3 bases: TGTGCCATCAGTGAGCCCACAGGGGGCGCGGGCAATGAAAAACTGTTTTTT. It translates to CAISEPTGGAGNEKLFF. V and J are TRBV10-3 and TRBJ1-4; 9 bases match TRBD1. The junction had 9 bases not matched to a gene; V was cut back by 2 bases and J by 5 bases. The CDR3 consists of 17 residues. Germline loops: CDR1 ENHRY, CDR2 SYGVKD.

The chain links TRBV12-3 or TRBV12-4 to TRBJ1-2; D is perhaps TRBD1 (6 bases). CDR3 size: 12 residues. V lost 6 bases and J lost 8, with 13 bases in between. The CDR3 loop is CASSPSGGGYTF. For the CDR3, the DNA is TGTGCCAGCAGCCCGTCGGGGGGCGGCTACACCTTC.

The V call is TRBV21-1, the J call TRBJ1-5; TRBD1 reflects the table's D call only, with no check against the DNA. TRBV21-1 is classified as a pseudogene. The CDR3 is 13 amino acids. In DNA form, the CDR3 reads TGTGCCAGCAGCGGACACGGAAATCAGCCCCAGCATTTT. It yields the protein CASSGHGNQPQHF.

This clone was counted only a few times. This chain uses TRBV28 with TRBJ2-7; 7 nucleotides line up with TRBD1. Germline lookup yields CDR1 MDHEN and CDR2 SYDVKM. The CDR3 covers 13 residues. V trimming: 8 bases; J trimming: 2 bases; junction bases outside the gene matches: 6. CDR3 sequence (DNA): TGTGCCAGCCTACCAGGGGGTGCCTACGAGCAGTACTTC. Its translation: CASLPGGAYEQYF.

This chain connects TRBV2 to TRBJ2-1, with D perhaps matching TRBD1 (6 bases). The CDR3 is 13 residues long. CDR1 is SNHLY, CDR2 FYNNEI, per germline. V was trimmed by 8 bases and J by 2 bases, leaving 10 bases between them. The DNA for the CDR3 is TGTGCCAGCTCGAGGGGGACCTACAATGAGCAGTTCTTC. Translating gives CASSRGTYNEQFF.

This chain uses TRBV9 with TRBJ2-1, with TRBD1 identical over 8 bases. CDR1 is SGDLS and CDR2 is YYNGEE in the germline V gene. The CDR3 sequence is 15 residues long. V lost 0 bases to trimming and J lost 5 bases; unmatched junction nucleotides: 4. The CDR3 bases are TGTGCCAGCAGCGTAGGACAGGGGCTCCACAATGAGCAGTTCTTC. The encoded protein is CASSVGQGLHNEQFF.

Of note for this clone: This sample includes further DNA sequences coding for the same CDR3. The chain joins TRBV18 to TRBJ1-5; TRBD1 might be the D (5 bases). Germline V lookup: CDR1 KGHSH, CDR2 LQKENI. This CDR3 comprises 13 residues. Trimming removed 2 bases at V and 7 bases at J, with 9 bases between. The CDR3 region is CASSPGEGQPQHF. The CDR3, as DNA: TGTGCCAGCTCACCAGGGGAGGGGCAGCCCCAGCATTTT. Full variable domain (rest looked up from reference TRBV18 and TRBJ1-5): NAGVMQNPRHLVRRRGQEARLRCSPMKGHSHVYWYRQLPEEGLKFMVYLQKENIIDESGMPKERFSAEFPKEGPSILRIQQVVRGDSAAYFCASSPGEGQPQHFGDGTRLSIL.